Listed below are T cell receptor beta chains from one sample, sequenced in a study of shared clonotypes between healthy human individuals. Sequenced by immunoSEQ multiplex PCR; TCRdb stores in-frame clones only, minus some. The repertoire consists of some 2,100,000 clones, with approximately 94% occurring once and the leading ten covering around 0.13%. The specimen was naive CD4+ T cells sorted from blood. All receptors derive from a man younger than 35 in good health. CDR3s include the opening cysteine and the closing phenylalanine or tryptophan. The order of the fields is V gene, D gene, clone size, J gene, CDR3 DNA, CDR3 protein. The D gene is left open where the match is weak. The size of a clone is reported for some rows only, either as once, few or many, or as a class for expanded clones.

V: TRBV30
D: .
size: .
J: TRBJ2-5
DNA: TGTGCCTGGAGTCTTGCGACCCAAGAGACCCAGTACTTC
CDR3: CAWSLATQETQYF

V: TRBV6-1
D: TRBD1
size: .
J: TRBJ1-1
DNA: TGTGCCACGGGACAGGGTGGGAACACTGAAGCTTTCTTT
CDR3: CATGQGGNTEAFF

V: TRBV6-5
D: .
size: .
J: TRBJ1-1
DNA: TGTGCCAGCAGTTACCAGGGTGGCACTGAAGCTTTCTTT
CDR3: CASSYQGGTEAFF

V: TRBV19
D: .
size: .
J: TRBJ2-7
DNA: TGTGCCAGTAGTATTCCAGGACGGACCTACGAGCAGTACTTC
CDR3: CASSIPGRTYEQYF

V: TRBV6-1
D: TRBD1
size: .
J: TRBJ1-1
DNA: TGTGCCAGCAGTGAACTAGGACAGGGAAAAAGGTCGAACACTGAAGCTTTCTTT
CDR3: CASSELGQGKRSNTEAFF

V: TRBV6-1
D: .
size: .
J: TRBJ1-5
DNA: TGTGCCAGCAGGAATTCGGGGGGACCAGGCCCCCATTTT
CDR3: CASRNSGGPGPHF

V: TRBV21-1
D: .
size: .
J: TRBJ2-1
DNA: TGTGCCAGCAGCAGGGACTCCCTACGATCCTACAATGAGCAGTTCTTC
CDR3: CASSRDSLRSYNEQFF

V: TRBV7-9
D: .
size: .
J: TRBJ2-6
DNA: TGTGCCAGCAGCTTAGCCCCCGGGTCTTCTGGGGCCAACGTCCTGACTTTC
CDR3: CASSLAPGSSGANVLTF

V: TRBV7-2
D: .
size: .
J: TRBJ2-3
DNA: TGTGCCAGCAGCCTAGTTAGCGCCACAGATACGCAGTATTTT
CDR3: CASSLVSATDTQYF

V: TRBV15
D: .
size: .
J: TRBJ1-5
DNA: TGTGCCACCAGCAGAGTTCCAGACCATAGCAATCAGCCCCAGCATTTT
CDR3: CATSRVPDHSNQPQHF

V: TRBV25-1
D: .
size: .
J: TRBJ2-3
DNA: TGTGCCAGCAGTGACGGGCTAGCAGTCGATACGCAGTATTTT
CDR3: CASSDGLAVDTQYF

V: TRBV7-9
D: TRBD1
size: .
J: TRBJ1-1
DNA: TGTGCCAGCAGCTCGGGGACAGGGGTTGAAGCTTTCTTT
CDR3: CASSSGTGVEAFF

V: TRBV19
D: .
size: .
J: TRBJ1-5
DNA: TGTGCCAGTAGTATTGGAGGAGCTCAGCCCCAGCATTTT
CDR3: CASSIGGAQPQHF

V: TRBV29-1
D: TRBD1
size: once
J: TRBJ1-4
DNA: TGCAGCGCTCTACAGGGGCCTAATGAAAAACTGTTTTTT
CDR3: CSALQGPNEKLFF

V: TRBV11-2
D: TRBD2
size: .
J: TRBJ2-4
DNA: TGTGCCAGCAGTCGGATTAGCGGGAGCGACGGTTACATTCAGTACTTC
CDR3: CASSRISGSDGYIQYF

V: TRBV30
D: .
size: few
J: TRBJ2-5
DNA: TGTGCCTGGAGTGTACCCCCGGGAGAGACCCAGTACTTC
CDR3: CAWSVPPGETQYF

V: TRBV6-5
D: TRBD1
size: .
J: TRBJ2-7
DNA: TGTGCCAGCAGTTACTCCGGGAACAGGGGCCACTACGAGCAGTACTTC
CDR3: CASSYSGNRGHYEQYF

V: TRBV6-1
D: TRBD1
size: .
J: TRBJ1-4
DNA: TGTGCCAGCAGTGAAGCGCAGGGGGCAGGGAGTGAAAAACTGTTTTTT
CDR3: CASSEAQGAGSEKLFF

V: TRBV7-9
D: .
size: .
J: TRBJ2-2
DNA: TGTGCCAGTAGAGATGGTGCGGGGGCCCTTGCCGCCGGGGAGCTGTTTTTT
CDR3: CASRDGAGALAAGELFF

V: TRBV6-5
D: .
size: .
J: TRBJ2-1
DNA: TGTGCCAGCAGTTACGAGAAGGGCTCCTACAATGAGCAGTTCTTC
CDR3: CASSYEKGSYNEQFF

V: TRBV7-2
D: .
size: .
J: TRBJ1-4
DNA: TGTGCCAGCAGCTTAGGGCAGGAAGGCGAAAAACTGTTTTTT
CDR3: CASSLGQEGEKLFF

V: TRBV5-1
D: .
size: .
J: TRBJ2-7
DNA: TGCGCCAGCAGCCCCGATATAAGGGGAGAGAGCTACGAGCAGTACTTC
CDR3: CASSPDIRGESYEQYF

V: TRBV28
D: .
size: .
J: TRBJ2-3
DNA: TGTGCCAGCAGGAATAGAGTGCTCCGGGATACGCAGTATTTT
CDR3: CASRNRVLRDTQYF

V: TRBV5-1
D: .
size: .
J: TRBJ2-7
DNA: TGCGCCAGCAGCTTGGAGAACCAATACGAGCAGTACTTC
CDR3: CASSLENQYEQYF

V: TRBV5-4
D: TRBD1
size: .
J: TRBJ1-1
DNA: TGTGCCAGCAGCTCCCGGACAGGGAGAACTGAAGCTTTCTTT
CDR3: CASSSRTGRTEAFF

V: TRBV2
D: TRBD2
size: .
J: TRBJ2-2
DNA: TGTGCCAGCAGTTCCGGGACTAGCCCCACCGGGGAGCTGTTTTTT
CDR3: CASSSGTSPTGELFF

V: TRBV27
D: .
size: .
J: TRBJ2-3
DNA: TGTGCCAGCAGTTTATCGAGGACAGATACGCAGTATTTT
CDR3: CASSLSRTDTQYF

V: TRBV28
D: .
size: .
J: TRBJ2-3
DNA: TGTGCCAGCAGTCTCAGCATTCCCGAAAAAGATACGCAGTATTTT
CDR3: CASSLSIPEKDTQYF

V: TRBV6-1
D: TRBD1
size: .
J: TRBJ1-4
DNA: TGTGCCAGCAGTGGACAGGGGGCCGGGGCTAATGAAAAACTGTTTTTT
CDR3: CASSGQGAGANEKLFF

V: TRBV19
D: .
size: .
J: TRBJ2-7
DNA: TGTGCCAGTAGTGTCCGGGACCGGAGCTCCTACGAGCAGTACTTC
CDR3: CASSVRDRSSYEQYF

V: TRBV10-3
D: .
size: .
J: TRBJ1-3
DNA: TGTGCCATCAGGGATCCTGGAAACACCATATATTTT
CDR3: CAIRDPGNTIYF

V: TRBV11-2
D: .
size: .
J: TRBJ1-3
DNA: TGTGCCAGCAGCTTAAAAGCCTCTGGAAACACCATATATTTT
CDR3: CASSLKASGNTIYF

V: TRBV19
D: .
size: .
J: TRBJ1-5
DNA: TGTGCCAGTAGAACCTCGGGAGTTAGCAATCAGCCCCAGCATTTT
CDR3: CASRTSGVSNQPQHF

V: TRBV19
D: TRBD1
size: .
J: TRBJ2-7
DNA: TGTGCCAGTAGTATTATCATTGGGACAGCAGCCTACGAGCAGTACTTC
CDR3: CASSIIIGTAAYEQYF

V: TRBV2
D: .
size: .
J: TRBJ1-1
DNA: TGTGCCAGCAGGGAAATCCGGGGTGGGGGAACTGAAGCTTTCTTT
CDR3: CASREIRGGGTEAFF

V: TRBV27
D: .
size: .
J: TRBJ2-5
DNA: TGTGCCAGCAGTTTATTGGGTAGCGGCCAAGAGACCCAGTACTTC
CDR3: CASSLLGSGQETQYF

V: TRBV19
D: .
size: once
J: TRBJ1-6
DNA: TGTGCCAGTAGTACGACAAGGGGATACAATTCACCCCTCCACTTT
CDR3: CASSTTRGYNSPLHF

V: TRBV18
D: TRBD1
size: few
J: TRBJ1-4
DNA: TGTGCCAGCTCACCGGGACAGGAGAATGAAAAACTGTTTTTT
CDR3: CASSPGQENEKLFF

V: TRBV29-1
D: .
size: once
J: TRBJ1-1
DNA: TGCAGCGTAAGGGCGGGCACTGAAGCTTTCTTT
CDR3: CSVRAGTEAFF

V: TRBV30
D: TRBD1
size: .
J: TRBJ2-7
DNA: TGTGCCTGGAGTGTCCGGTTGGACAGGGGCCACGAGCAGTACTTC
CDR3: CAWSVRLDRGHEQYF

V: TRBV6-5
D: .
size: .
J: TRBJ1-1
DNA: TGTGCCAGCAACCCGGGGACTGAAGCTTTCTTT
CDR3: CASNPGTEAFF